Sequencing of this T cell receptor (beta chain) was carried out in a study of CD8 T cells in Susac syndrome. Reverse transcription of 0.5 to 1 ug RNA was performed with random hexamers. TCRdb fed the immunoSEQ multiplex PCR reads into MiXCR, producing one record per CDR3 protein. The profile covers about 120,000 distinct CDR3 sequences, with 93% appearing a single time and 0.093% taken by the ten largest. The multiple sclerosis control group comprised treatment-naive patients with stable or active relapsing-remitting disease. V lost 0 bases, J lost 6 bases, and 6 bases stayed unmatched. This CDR3 has 17 residues. Germline loops: CDR1 LNHDA, CDR2 SQIVND (reference sequence). This clonotype showed up just once.

Input material: CD4+ T cells from PBMCs. The receptor was isolated from a human donor with multiple sclerosis. This chain uses TRBV19 with TRBJ2-4; TRBD1 agrees at 12 bases. CDR3 sequence reads: CASSIDPGQGAVNIQYF. The CDR3 DNA follows: TGTGCCAGTAGTATAGACCCGGGACAGGGGGCTGTAAACATTCAGTACTTC.